This T cell receptor beta chain emerged from a study of early T cells in non-severe SARS-CoV-2 infection. Background on the study: With bulk RNA from unsorted whole blood as input, sequencing yielded unpaired chains. Whole-study findings and limits: CD4 and private specificities were missed by VDJdb matching, which favored anti-spike CD8 responses.

Unique molecular identifiers tagged individual cDNA molecules. TCRdb recomputed calls from the 5' RACE reads with MiXCR, one row per CDR3 protein. The sample comprises fewer than 100,000 distinct CDR3 sequences, about an eighth of which are singletons, and 3.4% rests with the top ten. The CDR3 has 16 residues. Trimming took 0 bases from V and 0 from J, leaving 10 bases between them. CDR1 and CDR2 from the germline V gene are SGHNT and YYREEE (reference sequence). This clonotype was counted at least ten times. Its target is unknown. Source material: whole blood. The sequence was collected from an adult who was a healthcare worker with PCR-confirmed SARS-CoV-2 infection or an uninfected control (not recorded which). The rearrangement joins TRBV5-4 to TRBJ2-1; D could derive from TRBD1 or TRBD2 (5 bases each). CDR3 protein: CASSLGGGRSYNEQFF. CDR3 DNA sequence: TGTGCCAGCAGCTTGGGTGGGGGTCGCTCCTACAATGAGCAGTTCTTC.